What follows is one TCR beta chain and its context. What this receptor recognizes is not known. No base quality values were provided; no much bigger clone lies one nucleotide off. This sample is part of a study of blood T cell repertoires in COVID-19 (dated by TCRdb to 2020 to 2022). At the level of the whole study: Collaborator samples came from the United States, Italy and Spain and covered acute and convalescent phases of COVID-19. The samples were drawn from the first 160 participants of the ongoing ImmuneRACE study and from over a thousand subjects provided by 6 global collaborators. The prospective study material was composed of cDNA or gDNA derived from T cells, B-cell-depleted T cells, or PBMCs. The sample metadata nearly always contained a de-identified subject ID, COVID-19 status, age in years and sex. Subjects who had been exposed to COVID-19, were actively infected with it, or had recovered from it provided the deeply sampled blood TCRbeta repertoires that made up the dataset. Where HLA class I and class II types were available, the types were taken from metadata supplied by the sample provider, not from assay-based typing. A freely available public database, intended as a resource for researchers studying the immune response to SARS-CoV-2, is where the repertoires were released. The study at large found these results: The amount of clinical and demographic metadata varied by source and participant and was provided uncurated.

The CDR1 and CDR2 encoded by the germline V gene are SGHTA and FQGTGA. Its CDR3 holds 13 amino acids, cysteine through phenylalanine. Only the CDR3 DNA is retained, 39 bases long and in frame from the first base. A distance of 13 bases separates the germline ends of V and J, which lose 6 bases and 7 bases respectively. In Seattle, one collaborating source enrolled patients while the infection was active and tracked those patients longitudinally over the course of disease. Whole blood was collected in K2EDTA tubes by collaborating institutions according to the institutions' own protocols. For TCRbeta analysis, collaborator samples were shipped as frozen whole blood, as isolated PBMCs, or as DNA extracted from either sample type. TCRbeta CDR3 regions were amplified from genomic DNA by means of the immunoSEQ Assay, a bias-controlled multiplex PCR. The original methods were these. The number of nucleated cells in each sample was estimated by amplification of reference gene primers within the assay. Sequence reads were collapsed and filtered to measure the absolute abundance of every unique TCRbeta CDR3 rearrangement. Productive Simpson clonality was computed per sample as the square root of Simpson's diversity index over productive rearrangements. Imported from immuneACCESS, the table was reduced by TCRdb to in-frame sequences with V and J called. These copies leave out some clones; in studies compared against another copy, an unresolved V gene accounts for under half, and the cause of the remainder is not known. The V and J calls and clone size come from that table; D and trimming were worked out from the DNA. The sample includes roughly 86,000 clones, with around 82% observed a single time. Roughly 3% of the sample is held by the ten biggest clonotypes.

The clonotype was recovered from a woman older than 75 with COVID-19, enrolled during active disease. Recombination connected TRBV7-3 to TRBJ1-5, with TRBD1 perhaps the D gene, on 6 matching bases. Sequencing was carried out using peripheral blood. The CDR3 protein is CASSSRGWQPQHF. The sequenced DNA: TGTGCCAGCAGTAGCAGGGGCTGGCAGCCCCAGCATTTT.